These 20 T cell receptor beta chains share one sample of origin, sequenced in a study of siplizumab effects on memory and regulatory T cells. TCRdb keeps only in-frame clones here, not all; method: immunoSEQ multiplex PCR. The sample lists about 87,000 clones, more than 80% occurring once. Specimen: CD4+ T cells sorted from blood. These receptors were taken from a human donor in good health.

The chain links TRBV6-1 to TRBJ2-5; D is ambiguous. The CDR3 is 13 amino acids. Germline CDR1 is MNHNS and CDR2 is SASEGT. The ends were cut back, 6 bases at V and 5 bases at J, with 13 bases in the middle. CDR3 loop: CASSLDPGETQYF. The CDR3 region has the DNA TGTGCCAGCAGCTTGGACCCGGGCGAGACCCAGTACTTC.

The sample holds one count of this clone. CDR3 DNA: TGTGCCAGCAGTCTGGGACTCCGGGGCAAAAACATTCAGTACTTC. Translation gives CASSLGLRGKNIQYF. The genes are TRBV28 and TRBJ2-4; the D gene is possibly TRBD2 (6 bases). V was pared by 5 bases and J by 3 bases, with 14 bases between. CDR1 and CDR2 (germline): MDHEN, SYDVKM. The CDR3 spans 15 residues.

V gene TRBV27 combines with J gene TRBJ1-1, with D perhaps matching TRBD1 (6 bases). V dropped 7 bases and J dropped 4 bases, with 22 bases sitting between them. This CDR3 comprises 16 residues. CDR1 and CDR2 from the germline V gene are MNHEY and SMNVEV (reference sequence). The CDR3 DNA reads TGTGCCAGCATTCCCCAGGGGAAGCCGAAGCTCACTGAAGCTTTCTTT. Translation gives CASIPQGKPKLTEAFF.

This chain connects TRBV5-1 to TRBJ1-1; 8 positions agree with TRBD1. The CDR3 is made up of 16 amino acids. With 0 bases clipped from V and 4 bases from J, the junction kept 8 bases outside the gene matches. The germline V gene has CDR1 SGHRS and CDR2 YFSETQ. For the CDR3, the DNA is TGCGCCAGCAGCTTGGGGTCAGGGGGCTACAGCACTGAAGCTTTCTTT. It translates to CASSLGSGGYSTEAFF.

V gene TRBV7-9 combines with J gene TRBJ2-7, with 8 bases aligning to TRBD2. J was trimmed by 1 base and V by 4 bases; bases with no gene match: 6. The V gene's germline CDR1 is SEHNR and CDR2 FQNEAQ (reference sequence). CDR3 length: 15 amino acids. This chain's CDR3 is CASSSAGGSSYEQYF. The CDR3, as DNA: TGTGCCAGCAGCTCCGCGGGAGGCTCTTCCTACGAGCAGTACTTC.

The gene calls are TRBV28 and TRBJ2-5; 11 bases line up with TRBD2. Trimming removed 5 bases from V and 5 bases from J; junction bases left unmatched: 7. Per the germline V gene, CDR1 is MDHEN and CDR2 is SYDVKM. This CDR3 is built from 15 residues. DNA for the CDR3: TGTGCCAGCAGTGATAGCGGGAGGGCCTTTGAGACCCAGTACTTC. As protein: CASSDSGRAFETQYF. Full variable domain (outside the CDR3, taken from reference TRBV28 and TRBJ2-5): DVKVTQSSRYLVKRTGEKVFLECVQDMDHENMFWYRQDPGLGLRLIYFSYDVKMKEKGDIPEGYSVSREKKERFSLILESASTNQTSMYLCASSDSGRAFETQYFGPGTRLLVL.

CDR3 DNA: TGTGCCAGCAGCTCGGGACTAGCGGGTTACAATGAGCAGTTCTTC. This gives the protein CASSSGLAGYNEQFF. V usage is TRBV7-2 and J usage is TRBJ2-1; 12 nucleotides line up with TRBD2. This CDR3 is 15 amino acids long. Losses at the gene ends were 4 bases for V and 4 bases for J; bases not matched to a gene: 2. The V gene's germline CDR1 is SGHTA and CDR2 FQGNSA.

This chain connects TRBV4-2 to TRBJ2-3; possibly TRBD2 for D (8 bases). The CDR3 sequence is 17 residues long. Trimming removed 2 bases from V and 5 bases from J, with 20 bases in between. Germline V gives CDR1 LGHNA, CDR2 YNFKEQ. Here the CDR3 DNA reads TGTGCCAGCAGCCAAAGAACTAGCGGTTCAGGGGGAGATACGCAGTATTTT. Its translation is CASSQRTSGSGGDTQYF.

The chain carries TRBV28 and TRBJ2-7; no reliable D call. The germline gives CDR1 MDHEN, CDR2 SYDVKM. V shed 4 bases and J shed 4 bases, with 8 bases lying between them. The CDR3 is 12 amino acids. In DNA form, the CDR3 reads TGTGCCAGCAGTTCCACTACATACGAGCAGTACTTC. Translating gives CASSSTTYEQYF.

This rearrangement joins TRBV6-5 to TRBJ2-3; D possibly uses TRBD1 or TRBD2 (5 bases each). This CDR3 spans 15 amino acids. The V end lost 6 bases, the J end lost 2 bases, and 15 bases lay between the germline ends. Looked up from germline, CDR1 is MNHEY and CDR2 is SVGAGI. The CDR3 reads CASRRGGGVTDTQYF. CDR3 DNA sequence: TGTGCCAGCAGAAGAGGTGGGGGAGTCACAGATACGCAGTATTTT.

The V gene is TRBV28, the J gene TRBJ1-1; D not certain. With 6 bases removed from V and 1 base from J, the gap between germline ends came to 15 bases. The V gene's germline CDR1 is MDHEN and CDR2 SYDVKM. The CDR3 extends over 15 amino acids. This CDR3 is CASSPPNKRNTEAFF. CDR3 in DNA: TGTGCCAGCAGCCCCCCTAACAAAAGGAACACTGAAGCTTTCTTT. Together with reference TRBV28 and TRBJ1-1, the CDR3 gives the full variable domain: DVKVTQSSRYLVKRTGEKVFLECVQDMDHENMFWYRQDPGLGLRLIYFSYDVKMKEKGDIPEGYSVSREKKERFSLILESASTNQTSMYLCASSPPNKRNTEAFFGQGTRLTVV.

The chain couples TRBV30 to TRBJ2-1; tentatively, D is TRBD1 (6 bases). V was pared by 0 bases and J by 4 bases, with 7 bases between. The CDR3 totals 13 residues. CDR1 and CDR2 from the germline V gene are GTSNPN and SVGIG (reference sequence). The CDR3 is CAWSVQGYNEQFF. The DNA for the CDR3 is TGTGCCTGGAGTGTACAGGGATACAATGAGCAGTTCTTC.

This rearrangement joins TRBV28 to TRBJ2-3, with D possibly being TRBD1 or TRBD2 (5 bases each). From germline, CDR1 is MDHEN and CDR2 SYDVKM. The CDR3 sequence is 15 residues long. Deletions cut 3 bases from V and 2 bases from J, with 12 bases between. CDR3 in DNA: TGTGCCAGCAGTTTGGTAGGGGAGCCCACAGATACGCAGTATTTT. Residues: CASSLVGEPTDTQYF.

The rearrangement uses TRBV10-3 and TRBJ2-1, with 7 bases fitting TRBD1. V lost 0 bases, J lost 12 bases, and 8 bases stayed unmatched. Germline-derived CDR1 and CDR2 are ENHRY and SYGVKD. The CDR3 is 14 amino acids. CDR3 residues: CAISESGGPGGQFF. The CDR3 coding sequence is TGTGCCATCAGTGAGTCGGGTGGGCCAGGGGGGCAGTTCTTC.

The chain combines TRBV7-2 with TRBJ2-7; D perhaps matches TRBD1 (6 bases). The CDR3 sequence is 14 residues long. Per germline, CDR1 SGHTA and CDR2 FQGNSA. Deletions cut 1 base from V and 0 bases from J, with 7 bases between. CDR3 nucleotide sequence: TGTGCCAGCAGCTTAGAGACAGGCTCCTACGAGCAGTACTTC. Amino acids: CASSLETGSYEQYF.

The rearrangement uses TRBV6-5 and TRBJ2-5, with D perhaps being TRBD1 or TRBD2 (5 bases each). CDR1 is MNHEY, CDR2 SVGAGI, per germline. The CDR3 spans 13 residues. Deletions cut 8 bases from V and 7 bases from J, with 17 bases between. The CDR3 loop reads CASGGDRVGTQYF. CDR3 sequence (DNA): TGTGCCAGCGGGGGTGATAGGGTCGGGACCCAGTACTTC.

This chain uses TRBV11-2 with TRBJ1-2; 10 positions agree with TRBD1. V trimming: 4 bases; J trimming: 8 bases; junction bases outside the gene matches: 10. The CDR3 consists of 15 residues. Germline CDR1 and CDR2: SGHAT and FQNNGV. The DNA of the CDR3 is TGTGCCAGCAGCTCATACATTGACAGGGGGCGCGGCTACACCTTC. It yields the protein CASSSYIDRGRGYTF.

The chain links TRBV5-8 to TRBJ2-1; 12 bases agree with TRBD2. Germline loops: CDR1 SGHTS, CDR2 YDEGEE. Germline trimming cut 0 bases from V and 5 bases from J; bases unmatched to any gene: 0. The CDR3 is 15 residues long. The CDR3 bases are TGTGCCAGCAGCTTGGGACTAGCGGGAGACAATGAGCAGTTCTTC. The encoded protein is CASSLGLAGDNEQFF.

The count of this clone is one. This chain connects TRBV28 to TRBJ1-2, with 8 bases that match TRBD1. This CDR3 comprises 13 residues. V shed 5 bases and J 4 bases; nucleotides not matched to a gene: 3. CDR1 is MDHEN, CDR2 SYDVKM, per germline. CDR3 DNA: TGTGCCAGCAGTGGGGACAGGATCTATGGCTACACCTTC. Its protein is CASSGDRIYGYTF.

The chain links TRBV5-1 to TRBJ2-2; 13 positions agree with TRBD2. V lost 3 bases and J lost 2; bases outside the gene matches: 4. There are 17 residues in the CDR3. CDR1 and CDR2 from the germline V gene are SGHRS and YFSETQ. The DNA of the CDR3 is TGCGCCAGCAGCTCCGGGACTAGCGGGACCAACACCGGGGAGCTGTTTTTT. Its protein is CASSSGTSGTNTGELFF.